Listed below are T cell receptor beta chains from one sample, sequenced in a study of blood T cell repertoires in COVID-19. Libraries were prepared by immunoSEQ multiplex PCR; TCRdb keeps only in-frame clonotypes and omits some of them. The sample has about 220,000 clones; about 86% are singletons. Sequencing was carried out using PBMCs or T cells enriched from blood (not recorded which). The receptors derive from a woman aged 45-65 years with acute COVID-19. Each CDR3 is given with its conserved first and last residue. A D gene is named only where the DNA matches it firmly. Clone size is stated in some rows and not others, as once, few, many or a class when expanded.

cdr3_length,j_call,d_call,clone_size,v_call,cdr3_aa,cdr3_nt
15,TRBJ1-6,.,.,TRBV2,CASSEGRLLDSPLHF,TGTGCCAGCAGTGAGGGGCGGCTCCTCGATTCACCCCTCCACTTT
13,TRBJ1-2,.,once,TRBV6-5,CASSLLAGNGYTF,TGTGCCAGCAGTTTGCTTGCAGGGAATGGCTACACCTTC
12,TRBJ1-6,.,.,TRBV27,CASSFQNSPLHF,TGTGCCAGCAGTTTTCAGAATTCACCCCTCCACTTT
15,TRBJ2-1,TRBD2,once,TRBV7-2,CASSLAGLFHNEQFF,TGTGCCAGCAGCTTAGCGGGACTATTTCACAATGAGCAGTTCTTC
13,TRBJ2-3,TRBD2,.,TRBV2,CASRRDYTDTQYF,TGTGCCAGCAGGAGGGACTACACAGATACGCAGTATTTT
18,TRBJ1-3,TRBD1,.,TRBV9,CASSHYRGTGGSGNTIYF,TGTGCCAGCAGCCACTACAGGGGCACCGGAGGCTCTGGAAACACCATATATTTT
16,TRBJ2-1,TRBD1,once,TRBV6-5,CASSSPRDRGRNEQFF,TGTGCCAGCAGTTCTCCCCGGGACAGGGGGCGTAATGAGCAGTTCTTC
15,TRBJ2-7,TRBD1,.,TRBV6-6,CASRLGTGASYEQYF,TGTGCCAGCAGACTCGGGACAGGGGCCTCCTACGAGCAGTACTTC
16,TRBJ1-1,.,.,TRBV18,CASSPPGGMPNTEAFF,TGTGCCAGCTCACCACCGGGAGGAATGCCGAACACTGAAGCTTTCTTT
13,TRBJ1-1,.,.,TRBV7-3,CASSYRGATEAFF,TGTGCCAGCAGCTATCGTGGGGCCACTGAAGCTTTCTTT
15,TRBJ1-2,TRBD1,.,TRBV23-1,CASKDRERGLGGYTF,TGCGCCAGTAAGGACAGGGAACGAGGTTTAGGTGGCTACACCTTC
13,TRBJ2-3,.,.,TRBV30,CAWSPSGGKAQYF,TGTGCCTGGAGCCCCTCTGGGGGGAAGGCGCAGTATTTT
13,TRBJ2-7,TRBD1,.,TRBV19,CASSGTGSYEQYF,TGTGCCAGTAGTGGGACAGGTTCCTACGAGCAGTACTTC
15,TRBJ1-5,.,few,TRBV7-9,CASSLAEGTNQPQHF,TGTGCCAGCAGCTTAGCGGAAGGGACAAATCAGCCCCAGCATTTT
16,TRBJ1-1,TRBD1,.,TRBV5-1,CASSLGHRGQYTEAFF,TGCGCCAGCAGCTTGGGCCACAGGGGGCAGTACACTGAAGCTTTCTTT
14,TRBJ2-7,.,.,TRBV7-2,CASSPRVGPYEQYF,TGTGCCAGCAGCCCCCGGGTTGGCCCCTACGAGCAGTACTTC
19,TRBJ2-2,TRBD2,.,TRBV4-3,CASSQGIVWREENTGELFF,TGCGCCAGCAGCCAAGGTATCGTCTGGCGGGAGGAAAACACCGGGGAGCTGTTTTTT
14,TRBJ2-1,TRBD1,.,TRBV9,CASSAETGVNEQFF,TGTGCCAGCAGCGCCGAGACAGGGGTCAATGAGCAGTTCTTC
15,TRBJ2-1,TRBD2,.,TRBV2,CASIQGLAAYNEQFF,TGTGCCAGCATCCAGGGACTAGCGGCCTACAATGAGCAGTTCTTC
15,TRBJ1-5,.,many,TRBV30,CAWSVTGKLNQPQHF,TGTGCCTGGAGTGTTACGGGAAAGCTCAATCAGCCCCAGCATTTT
13,TRBJ2-7,.,.,TRBV30,CAWSAGEIYEQYF,TGTGCCTGGAGTGCGGGGGAGATCTACGAGCAGTACTTC
17,TRBJ1-6,TRBD1,.,TRBV5-1,CASSWDRSSSYNSPLHF,TGCGCCAGCAGCTGGGACAGGTCCAGCTCCTATAATTCACCCCTCCACTTT
18,TRBJ2-1,TRBD2,.,TRBV15,CATSRERLAGGYYNEQFF,TGTGCCACCAGCAGAGAGCGCCTAGCGGGAGGTTACTACAATGAGCAGTTCTTC
15,TRBJ2-1,.,.,TRBV13,CASRIPGPMGNEQFF,TGTGCCAGCAGGATACCAGGGCCAATGGGCAATGAGCAGTTCTTC
15,TRBJ1-2,TRBD1,.,TRBV28,CASTEGQGNRYGYTF,TGTGCCAGCACCGAAGGACAGGGCAACCGCTATGGCTACACCTTC
15,TRBJ2-5,TRBD1,.,TRBV7-2,CASSPDRGKTETQYF,TGTGCCAGCAGCCCCGACAGGGGGAAGACAGAGACCCAGTACTTC
16,TRBJ1-5,TRBD1,.,TRBV28,CASREFGQGVDQPQHF,TGTGCCAGCAGGGAATTCGGACAGGGGGTCGATCAGCCCCAGCATTTT
15,TRBJ2-1,TRBD2,.,TRBV28,CASSSGLAGGNEQFF,TGTGCCAGCAGCTCCGGACTAGCGGGAGGCAATGAGCAGTTCTTC
15,TRBJ2-5,TRBD2,.,TRBV24-1,CATSDDSGVGETQYF,TGTGCCACCAGTGATGACAGCGGGGTGGGAGAGACCCAGTACTTC
14,TRBJ1-4,.,.,TRBV6-2/TRBV6-3,CASSYDFAALKLFF,TGTGCCAGCAGTTACGATTTCGCGGCGCTAAAACTGTTTTTT
16,TRBJ2-7,TRBD2,.,TRBV5-5,CASSQGLAGASYEQYF,TGTGCCAGCAGCCAAGGACTAGCGGGCGCCTCCTACGAGCAGTACTTC
17,TRBJ2-3,.,.,TRBV9,CASSVVRVADPTDTQYF,TGTGCCAGCAGCGTAGTTAGGGTAGCGGACCCCACAGATACGCAGTATTTT
15,TRBJ2-2,.,.,TRBV5-8,CASSVGTLNTGELFF,TGTGCCAGCAGCGTCGGGACATTGAACACCGGGGAGCTGTTTTTT
14,TRBJ2-7,TRBD2,.,TRBV27,CASSLGLGFYEQYF,TGTGCCAGCAGTTTAGGACTAGGGTTCTACGAGCAGTACTTC
14,TRBJ2-7,TRBD2,.,TRBV29-1,CSVGLAGRSYEQYF,TGCAGCGTCGGACTAGCGGGCCGCTCCTACGAGCAGTACTTC
17,TRBJ2-2,TRBD2,.,TRBV28,CASGSGRTSGRTGELFF,TGTGCCAGCGGGAGCGGAAGGACTAGCGGGAGAACCGGGGAGCTGTTTTTT
16,TRBJ2-3,TRBD2,once,TRBV28,CASSLFSGGWADTQYF,TGTGCCAGCAGTTTATTTTCGGGAGGGTGGGCGGATACGCAGTATTTT
16,TRBJ1-2,.,.,TRBV2,CASSTLRGAQGGGYTF,TGTGCCAGCAGCACACTCCGGGGGGCCCAAGGTGGTGGCTACACCTTC
13,TRBJ2-7,.,.,TRBV18,CASSPGTPYEQYF,TGTGCCAGCTCACCCGGGACACCTTACGAGCAGTACTTC
14,TRBJ2-7,.,.,TRBV19,CASSIGGGENEQYF,TGTGCCAGTAGTATCGGAGGGGGCGAAAACGAGCAGTACTTC
15,TRBJ1-1,.,.,TRBV27,CASSRPQAGNTEAFF,TGTGCCAGCAGTCGGCCCCAGGCAGGGAACACTGAAGCTTTCTTT
14,TRBJ1-1,.,.,TRBV3-1/TRBV3-2,CASSQGALRTEAFF,TGTGCCAGCAGCCAAGGCGCCTTACGGACTGAAGCTTTCTTT
15,TRBJ1-3,TRBD1,.,TRBV2,CASSRQGAGGNTIYF,TGTGCCAGCAGCAGACAGGGGGCGGGCGGAAACACCATATATTTT
14,TRBJ1-1,.,.,TRBV29-1,CSAKKQGGNTEAFF,TGCAGCGCTAAAAAACAGGGTGGAAACACTGAAGCTTTCTTT
14,TRBJ1-5,TRBD1,.,TRBV7-2,CASSLEGGLQPQHF,TGTGCCAGCAGCTTAGAAGGGGGCTTACAGCCCCAGCATTTT
16,TRBJ2-2,TRBD2,.,TRBV6-7,CASGGGASGNYRELFF,TGTGCCTCCGGGGGAGGGGCTAGCGGGAACTACCGGGAGCTGTTTTTT
15,TRBJ1-1,TRBD1,.,TRBV19,CAAKGAAVMNTEAFF,TGTGCCGCGAAGGGGGCAGCCGTTATGAACACTGAAGCTTTCTTT